This is a list of T cell receptor beta chains from one sample in a study of cytomegalovirus exposure and HLA in healthy donors. Here immunoSEQ multiplex PCR was the method, and the copy in TCRdb shows in-frame clones only, minus some. The sample consists of about 180,000 clones, roughly four fifths of them appearing once. Sequenced sample: PBMCs. These receptors all stem from a female donor in good health and CMV-seronegative. The CDR3 runs from the conserved cysteine through the conserved F or W. The D gene is left open where the match is weak.

TRBJ2-7 - TRBV28 CASSFGGLEQYF TGTGCCAGCAGTTTCGGAGGTCTCGAGCAGTACTTC
TRBJ2-5 TRBD2 TRBV5-6 CASSFSGGGQETQYF TGTGCCAGCAGCTTCAGCGGGGGGGGCCAAGAGACCCAGTACTTC
TRBJ1-6 TRBD1 TRBV6-6 CASSLPQGGNSPLHF TGTGCCAGCAGTTTACCCCAGGGGGGTAATTCACCCCTCCACTTT
TRBJ2-7 TRBD2 TRBV2 CASTPETSGDHEQYF TGTGCCAGCACCCCGGAGACTAGCGGGGACCACGAGCAGTACTTC
TRBJ1-2 - TRBV27 CASGYRDHYGYTF TGTGCCAGCGGGTACAGGGATCACTATGGCTACACCTTC
TRBJ2-7 TRBD1 TRBV27 CASSGTAPYEQYF TGTGCCAGCAGCGGGACAGCGCCCTACGAGCAGTACTTC
TRBJ1-4 - TRBV10-3 CAISEGPPNEKLFF TGTGCCATCAGTGAGGGGCCTCCGAATGAAAAACTGTTTTTT
TRBJ2-7 - TRBV6-5 CASSSPTGFEQYF TGTGCCAGCAGCTCCCCCACAGGGTTCGAGCAGTACTTC
TRBJ2-7 TRBD1 TRBV6-1 CASSEEGTDYEQYF TGTGCCAGCAGTGAAGAGGGGACAGACTACGAGCAGTACTTC
TRBJ1-3 - TRBV10-3 CAINQGGGNTIYF TGTGCCATCAATCAGGGAGGCGGAAACACCATATATTTT